These 9 T cell receptor beta chains came from one sample sequenced in a study of blood T cells in healthy people across ages. A second PCR of about 6 to 11 cycles used a sample-barcoded 5' primer and a J-beta primer mix. Each CDR3 protein is one row after TCRdb ran MiXCR on the 5' RACE reads. The table records 1.5 million to 2 million distinct CDR3 sequences, about 31% of them present only once. Sequenced: blood. Receptors originate from a woman aged 25-40 years in good health.

The rearrangement links TRBV24-1 to TRBJ1-5; possibly TRBD1 for D (6 bases). The CDR3 consists of 16 residues. Germline CDR1 and CDR2: KGHDR and SFDVKD. V was clipped by 4 bases and J by 0 bases, with 12 bases between them. This chain's CDR3 is CATSERGALSNQPQHF. The DNA of the CDR3 is TGTGCCACCAGTGAACGGGGGGCTCTTAGCAATCAGCCCCAGCATTTT.

A few counts support this clonotype. The CDR3 region is CASSHPTPGTGDYGYTF. The CDR3 DNA reads as TGTGCCAGCAGCCACCCCACCCCCGGGACAGGGGACTATGGCTACACCTTC. This chain uses TRBV3-1 with TRBJ1-2; TRBD1 agrees at 10 bases. There are 17 residues in the CDR3. Losses at the gene ends were 3 bases for V and 3 bases for J; bases not matched to a gene: 10. Germline V gene sequence: CDR1 LGHDT, CDR2 YNNKEL (reference sequence).

Points on this clonotype: Mismatch with germline at one junction end may stem from a read error. V gene TRBV7-2 combines with J gene TRBJ2-7, with 11 positions matching TRBD1. The germline gives CDR1 SGHTA, CDR2 FQGNSA. The CDR3 has 15 residues. CDR3: CAGSFGTGGSYEQYF. The DNA for the CDR3 is TGTGCCGGCAGCTTTGGGACAGGGGGCTCCTACGAGCAGTACTTC.

The rearrangement joins TRBV18 to TRBJ2-3; D is uncertain. This CDR3 is built from 17 residues. CDR1 and CDR2 from the germline V gene are KGHSH and LQKENI. Deletions cut 2 bases from V and 3 bases from J, with 18 bases between. DNA of the CDR3: TGTGCCAGCTCACCAGGAGCCAGAAATTTGTGGACAGATACGCAGTATTTT. It is translated as CASSPGARNLWTDTQYF.

The rearrangement links TRBV10-2 to TRBJ1-2; a weak D match, TRBD1 (6 bases). The CDR3 loop spans 15 amino acids. CDR1 is WSHSY, CDR2 SAAADI, per germline. Trimming left V 0 bases short and J 7 bases short, with 15 bases between. CDR3 sequence reads: CASSESKGGVGGYTF. In DNA, the CDR3 is TGCGCCAGCAGTGAGTCTAAAGGGGGAGTTGGTGGCTACACCTTC.

V and J are TRBV11-3 and TRBJ1-1, with 12 bases fitting TRBD1. Germline CDR1 SGHNT, CDR2 YENEEA. Germline trimming cut 5 bases from V and 1 base from J; bases unmatched to any gene: 5. The CDR3 is 16 residues long. CDR3 sequence (DNA): TGTGCCAGCAGCCCCGGGACAGGGGGCAAGAACACTGAAGCTTTCTTT. It is translated as CASSPGTGGKNTEAFF.

This chain uses TRBV4-2 with TRBJ2-5, with D perhaps being TRBD1 or TRBD2 (5 bases each). The CDR3 runs to 14 residues. V gave up 0 bases and J gave up 2 bases, with 7 bases separating them. The germline gives CDR1 LGHNA, CDR2 YNFKEQ. CDR3 sequence (DNA): TGTGCCAGCAGCCAAGATTGGGGGCAAGAGACCCAGTACTTC. Residues: CASSQDWGQETQYF.

The rearrangement joins TRBV20-1 to TRBJ2-7; 8 nucleotides align to TRBD1. With 3 bases clipped from V and 0 bases from J, the junction kept 7 bases outside the gene matches. Germline V gene sequence: CDR1 DFQATT, CDR2 SNEGSKA (reference sequence). The CDR3 has 15 amino acids. The CDR3 DNA is TGCAGTGCTAGGCGTACAGGGGGGAGCTCCTACGAGCAGTACTTC. Translated: CSARRTGGSSYEQYF.

In regard to this clonotype: A junction boundary mismatches the germline segment, possibly from a read error. This chain connects TRBV4-1 to TRBJ2-2, with D possibly TRBD2 on 6 matching bases. The CDR3 runs to 14 residues. Germline V gene lookup returns CDR1 MGHRA and CDR2 YSYEKL. CDR3 nucleotide sequence: TGCGACAGCAGCCACCCCTTGGGGGGCGGGGAGCTGTTTTTT. This encodes CDSSHPLGGGELFF.